Reported below is one TCR beta chain. Antigen specificity is unknown. The data originate from a study of T cell repertoires in cytomegalovirus infection. Study results and caveats: HLA-C-restricted CMV-specific TCR beta clonotypes prevailed in the ex vivo response.

TCRdb re-called the reads with MiXCR, one entry per CDR3 protein. The sample contains about 180,000 distinct CDR3 sequences, 14% of which appear only once. This sequence originates from a human donor in good health (CMV status not recorded). Some clones in this sample may be carry-over from other donors' samples. The sequenced sample was PBMCs.

Here the CDR3 reads CASSPRFATNEKLFF. CDR3 bases: TGTGCCAGCTCACCGCGGTTCGCAACTAATGAAAAACTGTTTTTT. This chain uses TRBV18 with TRBJ1-4; D call uncertain. CDR3 length: 15 residues. V was pared by 3 bases and J by 0 bases, with 8 bases between. Germline lookup yields CDR1 KGHSH and CDR2 LQKENI.